This entry describes one TCR beta chain. What it binds is unknown. This specimen comes from a study of cytomegalovirus exposure and HLA in healthy donors. Across the study: Inside one of the first data releases sat roughly 80 million unique TCRs taken from HLA-typed donors. Study results and limitations: Within an earlier analysis, most TCR beta V segments proved productive either about 90% or about 30% of the time. In a later analysis, V- and J-gene trimming of beta chains associated with a DCLRE1C missense variant, replicated independently.

Primers included in the PCR were 60 Vbeta and 13 Jbeta primers. Data came from immunoSEQ multiplex PCR; TCRdb stores just in-frame clones and leaves some out. The table shows about 260,000 clones, with just under 85% occurring only once. V lost 5 bases and J lost 9; bases outside the gene matches: 5. CDR3 size: 11 residues. Germline-derived CDR1 and CDR2 are GTSNPN and SVGIG (reference sequence). This receptor was obtained from a woman in her 40s in good health and CMV-seropositive. The rearrangement links TRBV30 to TRBJ1-1, with 8 bases matching TRBD1. The sample comprised PBMCs. CDR3 DNA: TGTGCCTGGCAGGGGGCAGGGAAAGCTTTCTTT. This encodes CAWQGAGKAFF.